This entry lists 30 T cell receptor beta chains sequenced from one sample in a study of CD8+ T cells in alopecia areata (dated by TCRdb to 2016 to 2019). The library was built by means of the immunoSEQ multiplex PCR assay. To provide template for TCR sequencing, every sample had RNA extracted and reverse transcribed into cDNA. The table was pulled from immuneACCESS by TCRdb, which kept in-frame rearrangements only. Such tables lose some clones; where checked, under half of the loss comes from unresolved V genes, and the rest has no known cause. The sample table lists about 180,000 clones, 53% of them with a count of one. The biggest ten clones account for 10% to 14% of the sample. The time point label of this sample denotes: 20 to 30 weeks on oral tofacitinib. The treatment or condition label of this sample denotes: oral pan-JAK inhibitor, 5-10 mg twice daily. Sequenced here: CD8+ T cells sorted from blood, sampled at week 24, from a patient treated with tofacitinib. Source of these receptors: a human donor with alopecia areata.

A remark on this clone: At the DNA level, this CDR3 is encoded by other sequences in the same sample as well. The rearrangement joins TRBV25-1 to TRBJ1-5; no clear D gene. V gave up 6 bases and J gave up 4 bases, with 7 bases separating them. Germline V gene sequence: CDR1 MGHDK, CDR2 SYGVNS. The CDR3 runs 12 residues. In nucleotides, the CDR3 is TGTGCCAGCAGGGATGGAAATCAGCCCCAGCATTTT. It encodes CASRDGNQPQHF. The whole variable domain, filled in from reference TRBV25-1 and TRBJ1-5, reads EADIYQTPRYLVIGTGKKITLECSQTMGHDKMYWYQQDPGMELHLIHYSYGVNSTEKGDLSSESTVSRIRTEHFPLTLESARPSHTSQYLCASRDGNQPQHFGDGTRLSIL.

This clone came up a few times. The chain links TRBV29-1 to TRBJ1-1, with D maybe TRBD1 (5 bases). Germline CDR1 SQVTM, CDR2 ANQGSEA. The ends were cut back, 6 bases at V and 4 bases at J, with 15 bases in the middle. This CDR3 is 13 amino acids long. CDR3 in DNA: TGCAGCGTGGAGGGAGGGGATACCACTGAAGCTTTCTTT. Translated: CSVEGGDTTEAFF.

This sequence joins TRBV27 and TRBJ1-5, with a tentative D call TRBD1 (6 bases). Germline CDR1 MNHEY, CDR2 SMNVEV (reference sequence). The CDR3 extends over 17 amino acids. Trimming removed 4 bases from V and 3 bases from J, with 19 bases in between. The CDR3 nucleotides are TGTGCCAGCAGTTCCGTAGGGTCAGCAGGGGTCAATCAGCCCCAGCATTTT. Translating it yields CASSSVGSAGVNQPQHF.

The rearrangement uses TRBV5-6 and TRBJ2-3; D gene uncertain. The CDR3 contains 18 residues. In germline, CDR1 is SGHDT, CDR2 YYEEEE. The V end lost 3 bases, the J end lost 2 bases, and 22 bases lay between the germline ends. In nucleotides, the CDR3 is TGTGCCAGCAGCTCGGTGGTGGGGAAAGACGGAACCACAGATACGCAGTATTTT. It translates to CASSSVVGKDGTTDTQYF.

J is TRBJ2-2 and V is TRBV4-3; either TRBD1 or TRBD2 may fit D (5 bases each). CDR3 length: 15 amino acids. Trimming removed 4 bases from V and 4 bases from J, with 13 bases in between. Germline V gene data show CDR1 as LGHNA and CDR2 as YSLEER. The CDR3 sequence is CASSLIVGGTGELFF. CDR3 sequence (DNA): TGCGCCAGCAGCCTCATCGTTGGGGGCACCGGGGAGCTGTTTTTT.

The chain employs TRBV15 and TRBJ1-2, with D possibly matching TRBD1 (5 bases). CDR3 length equals 16 residues. The germline V gene has CDR1 LNHNV and CDR2 YYDKDF (reference sequence). Trimming took off 0 bases at V and 5 bases at J, with 16 bases between the two ends. The CDR3 region is CATSRDEAAGTYGYTF. The CDR3 DNA follows: TGTGCCACCAGCAGAGATGAAGCGGCAGGGACTTATGGCTACACCTTC. The whole variable domain, filled in from reference TRBV15 and TRBJ1-2, reads DAMVIQNPRYQVTQFGKPVTLSCSQTLNHNVMYWYQQKSSQAPKLLFHYYDKDFNNEADTPDNFQSRRPNTSFCFLDIRSPGLGDTAMYLCATSRDEAAGTYGYTFGSGTRLTVV.

The chain joins TRBV9 to TRBJ2-7, with D possibly matching TRBD1 (6 bases). The CDR3 spans 14 residues. V lost 3 bases and J lost 5, with 15 bases in between. Germline V gene lookup returns CDR1 SGDLS and CDR2 YYNGEE. The CDR3 nucleotides are TGTGCCAGCAGCGAGGGGGTTGGGTGGGACGAGCAGTACTTC. It encodes CASSEGVGWDEQYF. The full variable domain, rest sourced from reference TRBV9 and TRBJ2-7, is DSGVTQTPKHLITATGQRVTLRCSPRSGDLSVYWYQQSLDQGLQFLIQYYNGEERAKGNILERFSAQQFPDLHSELNLSSLELGDSALYFCASSEGVGWDEQYFGPGTRLTVT.

This chain links TRBV9 with TRBJ2-1; perhaps D is TRBD1 or TRBD2 (6 bases each). Germline V gene data show CDR1 as SGDLS and CDR2 as YYNGEE. The V end lost 2 bases, the J end lost 5 bases, and 11 bases lay between the germline ends. This CDR3 comprises 14 residues. Here the CDR3 DNA reads TGTGCCAGCAGCGTGTCGGGGGCGGACAATGAGCAGTTCTTC. It is translated as CASSVSGADNEQFF. The complete variable domain, with remaining parts taken from reference TRBV9 and TRBJ2-1, reads DSGVTQTPKHLITATGQRVTLRCSPRSGDLSVYWYQQSLDQGLQFLIQYYNGEERAKGNILERFSAQQFPDLHSELNLSSLELGDSALYFCASSVSGADNEQFFGPGTRLTVL.

The chain joins TRBV9 to TRBJ2-7, with D perhaps TRBD2 (6 bases). Germline-derived CDR1 and CDR2 are SGDLS and YYNGEE. This CDR3 contains 15 residues. V was trimmed by 5 bases and J by 3 bases, leaving 18 bases between them. Written as DNA, the CDR3 is TGTGCCAGCAGTGCCGCCGCCTCCGGGAGCTACGAGCAGTACTTC. It yields the protein CASSAAASGSYEQYF.

The genes are TRBV9 and TRBJ2-5, with D unresolved. The CDR3 spans 15 residues. The V gene lost 3 bases and the J gene lost 3 bases, with 15 bases spanning the gap. The V gene's germline CDR1 is SGDLS and CDR2 YYNGEE. CDR3 amino acids: CASSAGRALEETQYF. For the CDR3, the DNA is TGTGCCAGCAGCGCGGGTCGGGCTTTAGAAGAGACCCAGTACTTC.

The rearrangement joins TRBV7-2 to TRBJ2-3; 7 bases are shared with TRBD2. The CDR3 runs 17 residues. J lost 0 bases, V lost 2 bases, and 8 bases had no gene match. Germline V gene data show CDR1 as SGHTA and CDR2 as FQGNSA. This chain's CDR3 is CASSLRPAGRSTDTQYF. In DNA, the CDR3 is TGTGCCAGCAGCTTAAGGCCAGCGGGGAGGAGCACAGATACGCAGTATTTT.

The V call is TRBV19, the J call TRBJ1-5; D remains ambiguous. This CDR3 region has 15 residues. V lost 1 base and J lost 7, with 14 bases in between. CDR1 is LNHDA, CDR2 SQIVND, per germline (reference sequence). The CDR3 nucleotides read TGTGCCAGTAGTATAGTAACCAGGCGAGGCCAGCCCCAGCATTTT. Translation gives CASSIVTRRGQPQHF.

The chain employs TRBV2 and TRBJ2-1; tentatively, D is TRBD2 (6 bases). The ends were cut back, 3 bases at V and 4 bases at J, with 16 bases in the middle. The germline V gene encodes CDR1 SNHLY and CDR2 FYNNEI. CDR3 length: 16 amino acids. This chain's CDR3 is CASSDLTSSVYNEQFF. The CDR3 DNA follows: TGTGCCAGCAGTGATCTTACTAGCAGCGTATACAATGAGCAGTTCTTC. Together with reference TRBV2 and TRBJ2-1, the CDR3 gives the full variable domain: EPEVTQTPSHQVTQMGQEVILRCVPISNHLYFYWYRQILGQKVEFLVSFYNNEISEKSEIFDDQFSVERPDGSNFTLKIRSTKLEDSAMYFCASSDLTSSVYNEQFFGPGTRLTVL.

The V and J genes are TRBV7-2 and TRBJ2-3; the D gene is possibly TRBD2 (5 bases). The CDR3 extends over 15 amino acids. CDR1 and CDR2 from the germline V gene are SGHTA and FQGNSA. With 5 bases removed from V and 0 bases from J, the gap between germline ends came to 12 bases. The CDR3 DNA follows: TGTGCCAGCAGCCCAGCGCAGCGGAGCACAGATACGCAGTATTTT. Its protein product is CASSPAQRSTDTQYF.

This chain connects TRBV13 to TRBJ2-3; D unresolved. The CDR3 sequence is 11 residues long. Trimming removed 0 bases at V and 8 bases at J, with 3 bases between. CDR1 is PRHDT, CDR2 FYEKMQ, per germline (reference sequence). The CDR3 DNA follows: TGTGCCAGCAGCTTAGGTCTTACGCAGTATTTT. Amino acid sequence: CASSLGLTQYF.

This rearrangement joins TRBV25-1 to TRBJ1-1; D gene ambiguous. Germline values: CDR1 MGHDK, CDR2 SYGVNS. V lost 4 bases, J lost 0 bases, and 3 bases lay in between. The CDR3 covers 12 residues. CDR3 nucleotides: TGTGCCAGCAGTGCCCTGAACACTGAAGCTTTCTTT. Translation: CASSALNTEAFF.

This chain links TRBV30 with TRBJ2-5; D is ambiguous. Per the germline V gene, CDR1 is GTSNPN and CDR2 is SVGIG (reference sequence). This CDR3 has 13 amino acids. V dropped 0 bases and J dropped 5 bases, with 10 bases sitting between them. The CDR3 is CAWSVSTGETQYF. The DNA for the CDR3 is TGTGCCTGGAGTGTTAGTACTGGGGAGACCCAGTACTTC.

Only a few counts were recorded for this clone. The rearrangement joins TRBV27 to TRBJ2-3; tentatively, D is TRBD2 (6 bases). The CDR3 has 13 amino acids. V was cut by 8 bases and J by 1 base, with 10 bases left in between. The V gene's germline CDR1 is MNHEY and CDR2 SMNVEV (reference sequence). Here the CDR3 DNA reads TGTGCCAGCGTGGGCGGGGGCACAGATACGCAGTATTTT. Translated: CASVGGGTDTQYF.

This chain links TRBV29-1 with TRBJ2-3; tentative D call: TRBD2 (5 bases). The V gene's germline CDR1 is SQVTM and CDR2 ANQGSEA. V shed 1 base and J shed 9 bases, with 8 bases lying between them. This CDR3 region has 11 residues. CDR3 nucleotide sequence: TGCAGCGTTGAAGGGCGAGGGACGCAGTATTTT. It is translated as CSVEGRGTQYF.

This clone was detected only a few times. J is TRBJ2-7 and V is TRBV9; TRBD1 matches at 7 bases. The CDR3 contains 15 residues. The V segment lost 3 bases and the J segment 2 bases; nucleotides outside the gene matches: 8. Germline V lookup: CDR1 SGDLS, CDR2 YYNGEE. CDR3 protein: CASSAEGQLPYEQYF. The CDR3 bases are TGTGCCAGCAGCGCCGAGGGACAGTTACCCTACGAGCAGTACTTC. The entire variable domain, with the rest obtained from reference TRBV9 and TRBJ2-7, is as follows: DSGVTQTPKHLITATGQRVTLRCSPRSGDLSVYWYQQSLDQGLQFLIQYYNGEERAKGNILERFSAQQFPDLHSELNLSSLELGDSALYFCASSAEGQLPYEQYFGPGTRLTVT.

This chain connects TRBV11-1 to TRBJ2-1; the match to TRBD2 covers 13 bases. Germline CDR1 and CDR2: SGHAT and FQDESV (reference sequence). V trimming: 4 bases; J trimming: 8 bases; junction bases outside the gene matches: 5. The CDR3 is 15 residues long. The CDR3 is CASSWTSGGVDEQFF. DNA for the CDR3: TGTGCCAGCAGCTGGACTAGCGGGGGTGTAGATGAGCAGTTCTTC.

This clone was picked up a small number of times. Different DNA sequences within this sample yield the same CDR3. In nucleotides, the CDR3 is TGTGCCTGGTCGCCGGGACAGGGTAATTCACCCCTCCACTTT. It translates to CAWSPGQGNSPLHF. This sequence joins TRBV30 and TRBJ1-6, with 9 bases lining up with TRBD1. Germline V gene sequence: CDR1 GTSNPN, CDR2 SVGIG (reference sequence). After removal of 5 bases from V and 6 bases from J, the junction contained 5 bases not matched to a gene. This CDR3 has 14 amino acids. Combining the CDR3 with reference TRBV30 and TRBJ1-6 gives the whole variable domain SQTIHQWPATLVQPVGSPLSLECTVEGTSNPNLYWYRQAAGRGLQLLFYSVGIGQISSEVPQNLSASRPQDRQFILSSKKLLLSDSGFYLCAWSPGQGNSPLHFGNGTRLTVT.

This clone occurred a few times. This chain uses TRBV6-4 with TRBJ1-5; D gene uncertain. V dropped 4 bases and J dropped 6 bases, with 7 bases sitting between them. The germline CDR1 and CDR2 sequences are MRHNA and SNTAGT. CDR3 length: 12 amino acids. The CDR3 DNA reads as TGTGCCAGCAGTGGATACAGTCAGCCCCAGCATTTT. This encodes CASSGYSQPQHF.

The sample holds a few counts of this clone. The J gene is TRBJ2-2, the V gene TRBV4-3, with 13 bases identical to TRBD2. This CDR3 comprises 15 residues. V was pared by 1 base and J by 7 bases, with 0 bases of the junction left unmatched. Germline lookup yields CDR1 LGHNA and CDR2 YSLEER. The CDR3 sequence: CASSQGLAGGGELFF. As DNA, the CDR3 is TGCGCCAGCAGCCAAGGACTAGCGGGGGGCGGGGAGCTGTTTTTT.

The chain links TRBV27 to TRBJ1-2, with no clear D. From germline, CDR1 is MNHEY and CDR2 SMNVEV (reference sequence). Trimming took 5 bases from V and 4 from J, leaving 8 bases between them. The CDR3 runs to 12 residues. The CDR3 bases are TGTGCCAGCAGTGCAACCCCCTATGGCTACACCTTC. The encoded protein is CASSATPYGYTF.

This chain links TRBV7-2 with TRBJ2-2; D is ambiguous. Trimming shortened V by 3 bases and J by 6 bases, and 8 bases separated the two germline ends. CDR3 length equals 13 residues. The germline CDR1 and CDR2 sequences are SGHTA and FQGNSA. The CDR3 spells CASSFPGPGELFF. CDR3 in DNA: TGTGCCAGCAGCTTCCCCGGGCCCGGGGAGCTGTTTTTT. The whole variable domain, remainder taken from reference TRBV7-2 and TRBJ2-2, is GAGVSQSPSNKVTEKGKDVELRCDPISGHTALYWYRQSLGQGLEFLIYFQGNSAPDKSGLPSDRFSAERTGGSVSTLTIQRTQQEDSAVYLCASSFPGPGELFFGEGSRLTVL.

This clone was seen a handful of times. CDR3 sequence: CASRETGELFF. CDR3 nucleotide sequence: TGCGCCAGCAGAGAAACCGGGGAGCTGTTTTTT. The gene calls are TRBV10-2 and TRBJ2-2, with D unclear. Germline V CDR1 and CDR2: WSHSY, SAAADI. The CDR3 runs 11 residues. Trimming took 6 bases from V and 5 from J, leaving 4 bases between them.

The chain combines TRBV30 with TRBJ1-6; 7 bases match TRBD1. With V trimmed by 1 base and J by 7 bases, 7 bases remained unmatched. CDR1 GTSNPN and CDR2 SVGIG come from the germline V gene (reference sequence). The CDR3 covers 15 residues. The CDR3 DNA reads TGTGCCTGGAGTGAAACAGGGGCGATAAATTCACCCCTCCACTTT. Translated, it gives CAWSETGAINSPLHF.

The chain links TRBV15 to TRBJ1-2; TRBD1 might be the D (6 bases). Germline V gives CDR1 LNHNV, CDR2 YYDKDF (reference sequence). The CDR3 covers 15 residues. The germline V and J ends were trimmed by 0 bases and 4 bases, with 12 bases remaining between them. This chain's CDR3 is CATSRERTASYGYTF. CDR3 sequence (DNA): TGTGCCACCAGCAGAGAAAGGACAGCCTCCTATGGCTACACCTTC.

This clone appeared a few times. In DNA, the CDR3 is TGTGCCAGCAGCTTGAAGGGTGCCCTCAGCACTGAAGCTTTCTTT. Its translation: CASSLKGALSTEAFF. J is TRBJ1-1 and V is TRBV5-6; D remains ambiguous. Per the germline V gene, CDR1 is SGHDT and CDR2 is YYEEEE. V was cut by 1 base and J by 4 bases, with 14 bases left in between. This CDR3 comprises 15 residues.